These 9 T cell receptor beta chains originate from one sample sequenced in a study of massively parallel sequencing of T cell beta chains (dated by TCRdb to the late 2000s). The method behind the library was 5' RACE. Sequencing used an Illumina Genome Analyzer II. TCRdb reanalyzed the raw reads on its own, using fastp at Q25 for trimming and MiXCR for clone calling, and kept in-frame beta chains. Each entry merges the rows of one CDR3 protein and shows their most common DNA and genes. This sample gives 3,500 to 5,000 distinct CDR3 sequences in total; around 40% of them show up just once. About 3.1% of the sample is taken by the ten largest. The sample taken for sequencing was commercial RNA from peripheral blood pooled from many donors. Receptors originate from a pool of human donors in good health; the sample was commercial RNA pooled from many donors.

V is TRBV20-1 and J is TRBJ2-2, with D maybe TRBD2 (6 bases). Germline loops: CDR1 DFQATT, CDR2 SNEGSKA (reference sequence). CDR3 length equals 12 residues. V was trimmed by 5 bases and J by 9 bases, leaving 13 bases between them. The CDR3 nucleotides are TGCAGTGCTCACGGGGGTTTCCGGGAGCTGTTTTTT. Protein product: CSAHGGFRELFF.

The CDR3 protein is CAIGGHNYGYTF. CDR3 bases: TGTGCCATCGGAGGGCATAACTATGGCTACACCTTC. This sequence joins TRBV28 and TRBJ1-2; D remains ambiguous. CDR3 length equals 12 residues. Germline loops: CDR1 MDHEN, CDR2 SYDVKM. V gave up 10 bases and J gave up 1 base, with 10 bases separating them.

The V and J genes are TRBV5-1 and TRBJ2-7, with unresolved D. This CDR3 comprises 13 residues. Per the germline V gene, CDR1 is SGHRS and CDR2 is YFSETQ. V was cut by 0 bases and J by 2 bases, with 6 bases left in between. CDR3 nucleotides: TGCGCCAGCAGCTTGGGGGCAGCCTACGAGCAGTACGTC. It encodes CASSLGAAYEQYV.

The gene calls are TRBV29-1 and TRBJ2-3; TRBD1 might be the D (6 bases). Germline loops: CDR1 SQVTM, CDR2 ANQGSEA. CDR3 length equals 11 residues. The CDR3, as DNA: TGCGTGGGCCTTGGGGGCGATACGCAGTATTTT. This sequence encodes CVGLGGDTQYF.

V is TRBV14 and J is TRBJ1-2; D remains unclear. V lost 3 bases, J lost 1 base, and 9 bases lay in between. CDR1 is SGHDN and CDR2 is FVKESK in the germline V gene. The CDR3 covers 14 residues. This chain's CDR3 is CASSHLARNYGYTF. CDR3 coding DNA: TGTGCCAGCAGCCACCTAGCACGTAACTATGGCTACACCTTC. Together with reference TRBV14 and TRBJ1-2, the CDR3 gives the full variable domain: EAGVTQFPSHSVIEKGQTVTLRCDPISGHDNLYWYRRVMGKEIKFLLHFVKESKQDESGMPNNRFLAERTGGTYSTLKVQPAELEDSGVYFCASSHLARNYGYTFGSGTRLTVV.

Only one count was recorded for this clonotype. The chain carries TRBV14 and TRBJ2-4, with D unclear. CDR1 and CDR2 (germline): SGHDN, FVKESK. The CDR3 has 14 residues. V dropped 0 bases and J dropped 8 bases, with 11 bases sitting between them. CDR3 nucleotide sequence: TGTGCCAGCAGCCAAGATCCCGATGCCTACATTCAGTACTTC. This translates into CASSQDPDAYIQYF.

This clonotype has a handful of counts. The V gene is TRBV4-2, the J gene TRBJ2-5, with TRBD2 matching 7 bases. Germline CDR1 and CDR2: LGHNA and YNFKEQ. After removal of 3 bases from V and 4 bases from J, the junction contained 2 bases not matched to a gene. The CDR3 contains 13 residues. CDR3 amino acids: CASSQPGGETQYF. The CDR3 DNA reads TGTGCCAGCAGCCAGCCGGGAGGAGAGACCCAGTACTTC.

This clonotype was detected only a few times. The V call is TRBV2, the J call TRBJ1-5; maybe TRBD1 (5 bases). CDR3 length equals 16 residues. Germline V gives CDR1 SNHLY, CDR2 FYNNEI. V dropped 1 base and J dropped 2 bases, with 12 bases sitting between them. The CDR3 loop reads CASSEDAGQGNQPQHF. The DNA for the CDR3 is TGTGCCAGCAGTGAAGATGCAGGGCAGGGCAATCAGCCCCAGCATTTT. Full variable domain (rest looked up from reference TRBV2 and TRBJ1-5): EPEVTQTPSHQVTQMGQEVILRCVPISNHLYFYWYRQILGQKVEFLVSFYNNEISEKSEIFDDQFSVERPDGSNFTLKIRSTKLEDSAMYFCASSEDAGQGNQPQHFGDGTRLSIL.

V and J are TRBV6-1 and TRBJ1-5, with D unclear. The V and J ends lost 7 bases and 4 bases respectively, with 11 bases between them. The CDR3 consists of 13 residues. Germline-derived CDR1 and CDR2 are MNHNS and SASEGT. CDR3 protein: CASMRGGNQPQHF. Written as DNA, the CDR3 is TGTGCCAGCATGCGGGGAGGGAATCAGCCCCAGCATTTT.